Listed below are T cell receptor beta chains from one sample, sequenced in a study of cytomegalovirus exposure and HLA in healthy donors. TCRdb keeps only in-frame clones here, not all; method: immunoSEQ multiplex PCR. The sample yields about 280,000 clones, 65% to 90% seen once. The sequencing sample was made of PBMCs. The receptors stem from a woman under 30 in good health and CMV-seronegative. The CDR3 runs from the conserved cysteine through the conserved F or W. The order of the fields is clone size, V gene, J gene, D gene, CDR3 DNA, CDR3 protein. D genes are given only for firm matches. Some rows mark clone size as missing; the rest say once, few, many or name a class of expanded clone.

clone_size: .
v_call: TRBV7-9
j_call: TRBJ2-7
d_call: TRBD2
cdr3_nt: TGTGCCAGCAGCTCCACTCCGAAGCTAGCGGGATCACCCTACGAGCAGTACTTC
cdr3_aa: CASSSTPKLAGSPYEQYF

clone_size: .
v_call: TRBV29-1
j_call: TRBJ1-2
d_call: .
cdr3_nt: TGCAGCGTTGCAAAACGGGACTTCCTTAACTATGGCTACACCTTC
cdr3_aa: CSVAKRDFLNYGYTF

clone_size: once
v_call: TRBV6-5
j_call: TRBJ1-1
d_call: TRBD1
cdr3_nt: TGTGCCAGCAGTTACAGCAGGGGGCTGGGGTACACTGAAGCTTTCTTT
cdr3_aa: CASSYSRGLGYTEAFF

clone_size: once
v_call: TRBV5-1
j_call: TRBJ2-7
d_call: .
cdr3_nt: TGCGCCAGCAGCGTCGGGACATACTACGAGCAGTACTTC
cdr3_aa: CASSVGTYYEQYF

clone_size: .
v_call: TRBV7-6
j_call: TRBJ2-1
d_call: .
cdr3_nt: TGTGCCAGCAGCTTCCCCAGGGGGACTAGTGGGTACAATGAGCAGTTCTTC
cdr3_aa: CASSFPRGTSGYNEQFF

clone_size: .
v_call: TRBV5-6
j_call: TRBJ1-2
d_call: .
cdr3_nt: TGTGCCAGCAGCGTCGCACGGGTCGGCTACACCTTC
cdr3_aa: CASSVARVGYTF

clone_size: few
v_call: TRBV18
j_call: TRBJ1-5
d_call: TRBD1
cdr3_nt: TGTGCCAGCTCCTTCGGGACAGATAATCAGCCCCAGCATTTT
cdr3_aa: CASSFGTDNQPQHF

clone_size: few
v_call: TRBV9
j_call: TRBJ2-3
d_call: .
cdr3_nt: TGTGCCAGCAACCGACAGGAGGGCACAGATACGCAGTATTTT
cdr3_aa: CASNRQEGTDTQYF

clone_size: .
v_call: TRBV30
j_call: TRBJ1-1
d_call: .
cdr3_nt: TGTGCCTGGAGCGCCACAGGGAACACTGAAGCTTTCTTT
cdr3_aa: CAWSATGNTEAFF

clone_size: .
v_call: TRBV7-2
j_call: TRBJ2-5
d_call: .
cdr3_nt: TGTGCCAGCAGCTTACTAGGAGGGGAGACCCAGTACTTC
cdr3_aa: CASSLLGGETQYF

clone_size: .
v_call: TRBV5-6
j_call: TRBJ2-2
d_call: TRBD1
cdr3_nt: TGTGCCAGCAGCTCGACAGGGGCTGAGCTGTTTTTT
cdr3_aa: CASSSTGAELFF

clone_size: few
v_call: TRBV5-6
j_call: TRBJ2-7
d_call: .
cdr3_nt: TGTGCCAGCAGCTTGGACCGGGGCTACGAGCAGTACTTC
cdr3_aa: CASSLDRGYEQYF

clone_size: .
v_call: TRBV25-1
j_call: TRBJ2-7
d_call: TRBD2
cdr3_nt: TGTGCCAGCAGTTGGGGGGGCTACGAGCAGTACTTC
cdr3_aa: CASSWGGYEQYF